This T cell receptor (beta chain) comes out of a study of blood T cell repertoires in COVID-19. V was clipped by 3 bases and J by 3 bases, with 21 bases between them. Germline V gives CDR1 SGHTA, CDR2 FQGNSA. The length of the CDR3 is 18 residues. TCRdb's copy holds only in-frame clones and misses some; the assay was immunoSEQ multiplex PCR. This table holds approximately 150,000 clones, roughly 86% found once. Sequenced material: peripheral blood. The receptor comes from a woman aged 45 to 65 with acute or convalescent COVID-19. The chain carries TRBV7-2 and TRBJ2-1; TRBD2 is a possible D gene (6 bases). CDR3 coding DNA: TGTGCCAGCAGCTTGGGCAGCGGCGGGGCCCTAGACTACAATGAGCAGTTCTTC. It codes for CASSLGSGGALDYNEQFF.